The rows below give T cell receptor beta chains drawn from one sample of a study of cytomegalovirus exposure and HLA in healthy donors. Sequencing was performed with immunoSEQ multiplex PCR; in TCRdb, only in-frame clones are kept and a portion is missing. Of 200,000 or so clones in the sample, approximately 80% were seen once. Sequenced input: PBMCs. The receptor source for this set is a boy aged 2-15 years in good health and CMV-seronegative. The CDR3 runs from the conserved cysteine through the conserved F or W. Clone size is shown for a subset of rows, as once, few, many or a class of expanded clone.

>TRBJ2-5|TRBV5-1|NA
CASSLGGGSGETQYF
>TRBJ1-2|TRBV28|NA
CASSFPAQPGNGYTF
>TRBJ1-1|TRBV7-2|NA
CASSAGRLNTEAFF
>TRBJ2-5|TRBV4-2|few
CASSRFSTGALETQYF
>TRBJ2-7|TRBV7-9|few
CASSLGDGLGYF
>TRBJ1-4|TRBV18|few
CASSRQGSGTNEKLFF
>NA|TRBV6-5|NA
CASSTRDRSYEQYF
>TRBJ2-1|TRBV4-1|NA
CASSQDPGRPGQFF
>TRBJ1-1|TRBV18|NA
CASSITGGSIRMNTEAFF
>TRBJ2-3|TRBV4-2|NA
CASSQDPGSLTDTQYF
>TRBJ1-1|TRBV4-1|NA
CASSRRVTGPTMNTEAFF
>NA|TRBV18|NA
CASSPSSGVHEQYF
>TRBJ2-1|TRBV9|NA
CASSVGQGSHNEQFF
>TRBJ1-5|TRBV2|NA
CASSAQYNQPQHF
>TRBJ2-2|TRBV10-3|NA
CAIRGPDLDTGELFF
>TRBJ2-3|TRBV29-1|NA
CSVVAGFTDTQYF